These 17 T cell receptor beta chains were sequenced from one sample in a study of monozygotic twins with inflammatory bowel disease. With the 5' RACE reads reprocessed, TCRdb shows one record per CDR3 protein and no DNA. The sample table includes 400,000 to 500,000 distinct CDR3 sequences. The sequenced material came from blood. The receptors were sampled from a human donor with ulcerative colitis or Crohn's disease, or a healthy co-twin of an affected twin (not recorded which).

The chain recombines TRBV10-3 with TRBJ1-3. The CDR3 covers 16 residues. Looked up from germline, CDR1 is ENHRY and CDR2 is SYGVKD. The CDR3 is CAISGVDRVGGNTIYF.

This chain joins TRBV7-8 and TRBJ2-2. There are 13 residues in the CDR3. CDR1 SGHVS and CDR2 FQNEAQ come from the germline V gene. The CDR3 spells CASSMKRTGELFF.

The V and J genes are TRBV5-1 and TRBJ2-1; TCRdb's D gene call, TRBD1, goes unchecked for lack of DNA. The CDR3 length is 15 residues. The germline gives CDR1 SGHRS, CDR2 YFSETQ. The chain's CDR3 is CASSRWGEGYNEQFF.

This chain uses TRBV11-1 with TRBJ2-1; TCRdb indicates TRBD1, and absent DNA this call remains unverified. Germline lookup yields CDR1 SGHAT and CDR2 FQDESV (reference sequence). The CDR3 loop spans 15 amino acids. The CDR3 is CASSPGVTSYNEQFF.

The chain combines TRBV24-1 with TRBJ2-1; TCRdb indicates TRBD2, and absent DNA this call remains unverified. Germline lookup yields CDR1 KGHDR and CDR2 SFDVKD. CDR3 length: 15 amino acids. CDR3: CATSREGGGLNEQFF.

V and J are TRBV30 and TRBJ2-5; without DNA, the TCRdb call of TRBD1 cannot be checked. In germline, CDR1 is GTSNPN, CDR2 SVGIG (reference sequence). CDR3 size: 14 residues. The CDR3 loop reads CAWSTQGGGETQYF.

This chain links TRBV29-1 with TRBJ2-5; TCRdb outputs TRBD1, but without DNA this stays unchecked. Looked up from germline, CDR1 is SQVTM and CDR2 is ANQGSEA. The CDR3 runs to 12 residues. Here the CDR3 reads CSVEGVQETQYF. Filled out from reference TRBV29-1 and TRBJ2-5, the complete variable domain reads SAVISQKPSRDICQRGTSLTIQCQVDSQVTMMFWYRQQPGQSLTLIATANQGSEATYESGFVIDKFPISRPNLTFSTLTVSNMSPEDSSIYLCSVEGVQETQYFGPGTRLLVL.

The rearrangement joins TRBV25-1 to TRBJ2-3; without DNA, the TCRdb call of TRBD1 cannot be checked. The CDR3 is 13 residues long. CDR1 is MGHDK and CDR2 is SYGVNS in the germline V gene. The CDR3 sequence is CASRIPGTDTQYF.

V gene TRBV27 combines with J gene TRBJ2-7. This CDR3 is built from 12 residues. CDR1 is MNHEY and CDR2 is SMNVEV in the germline V gene (reference sequence). CDR3 in amino acids: CASKLGRDEQYF.

This CDR3 is CASSADTGTNTF. This rearrangement joins TRBV5-5 to TRBJ1-2; TCRdb reports TRBD1, a call that lacks DNA to check it against. The CDR3 length is 12 residues. The germline V gene has CDR1 SGHKS and CDR2 YYEKEE (reference sequence).

The V call is TRBV4-3, the J call TRBJ1-5; without DNA, the TCRdb call of TRBD1 cannot be checked. The CDR3 runs 16 residues. Germline V gives CDR1 LGHNA, CDR2 YSLEER. CDR3: CASSQESGGSNQPQHF.

The chain couples TRBV20-1 to TRBJ1-2; TCRdb gives TRBD1 as the D gene, but with no DNA this cannot be confirmed. Germline CDR1 is DFQATT and CDR2 is SNEGSKA (reference sequence). The CDR3 is made up of 13 amino acids. CDR3 loop: CSARSGSGYGYTF.

The chain is built from TRBV7-2 and TRBJ2-2. This CDR3 contains 15 residues. Looked up from germline, CDR1 is SGHTA and CDR2 is FQGNSA. The CDR3 sequence: CASSFRIQNTGELFF.

This chain joins TRBV18 and TRBJ2-5; TCRdb selects TRBD1, and the lack of DNA leaves this call unchecked. Per the germline V gene, CDR1 is KGHSH and CDR2 is LQKENI. The CDR3 sequence is 15 residues long. CDR3 region: CASSPIRTGQETQYF.

The J gene is TRBJ2-2, the V gene TRBV4-3. Germline assignment: CDR1 LGHNA and CDR2 YSLEER. The length of the CDR3 is 13 residues. CDR3 region: CASSQEIGGELFF.

The chain combines TRBV6-2 or TRBV6-3 with TRBJ2-7; as DNA is missing, the TRBD1 call by TCRdb cannot be tested. The CDR3 loop spans 13 amino acids. Germline V lookup: CDR1 MNHEY, CDR2 SVGEGT. CDR3 loop: CASSYQGRYEQYF.

The V call is TRBV20-1, the J call TRBJ2-7. This CDR3 region has 12 residues. Germline V gives CDR1 DFQATT, CDR2 SNEGSKA (reference sequence). CDR3 amino acids: CSAETDPYEQYF.